Below are 20 T cell receptor beta chains sequenced from a single sample in a study of blood T cells in healthy people across ages. A J-beta primer mix and a sample-barcoded 5' primer were used in a second PCR of roughly 6 to 11 cycles. One entry per CDR3 protein, called by TCRdb with MiXCR from the 5' RACE reads. The profile shows under 1,100,000 distinct CDR3 sequences, 25% of them singletons. The sample also formed part of further work on T cells of mothers and their children.

Material for sequencing was blood. The receptors shown here come from a girl aged 2-10 years in good health.

The chain links TRBV7-9 to TRBJ2-4; D remains unclear. Germline V CDR1 and CDR2: SEHNR, FQNEAQ (reference sequence). The ends were cut back, 5 bases at V and 0 bases at J, with 8 bases in the middle. The CDR3 consists of 14 residues. CDR3: CASSTVIAKNIQYF. CDR3 bases: TGTGCCAGCAGCACCGTAATAGCCAAAAACATTCAGTACTTC.

The chain has TRBV5-4 and TRBJ2-6; 11 bases map to TRBD1. The germline gives CDR1 SGHNT, CDR2 YYREEE (reference sequence). V trimming: 2 bases; J trimming: 1 base; junction bases outside the gene matches: 5. This CDR3 region has 18 residues. Here the CDR3 DNA reads TGTGCCAGCAGCTTTTGGACAGGGGGCTTGTCTGGGGCCAACGTCCTGACTTTC. This translates into CASSFWTGGLSGANVLTF.

This clonotype was observed a few times. The gene calls are TRBV3-1 and TRBJ2-1, with 7 nucleotides matching TRBD2. In germline, CDR1 is LGHDT, CDR2 YNNKEL (reference sequence). Trimming removed 0 bases from V and 5 bases from J; junction bases left unmatched: 7. The CDR3 has 16 amino acids. The CDR3, as DNA: TGTGCCAGCAGCCAAGAATGGCTAGCGGTTAACAATGAGCAGTTCTTC. It encodes CASSQEWLAVNNEQFF.

This clonotype was recorded a few times. This is likely a read error, given that the CDR3 carries no conserved phenylalanine or tryptophan at its end. This sequence joins TRBV7-2 and TRBJ1-2; possible D gene TRBD1, 6 bases. Trimming removed 8 bases at V and 2 bases at J, with 12 bases between. Germline V gene data show CDR1 as SGHTA and CDR2 as FQGNSA. The CDR3 runs 13 residues. As DNA, the CDR3 is TGTGCCAGCGGCCGAGGGGGGAACTATGGCTACACCCTC. Its protein is CASGRGGNYGYTL.

This chain links TRBV5-1 with TRBJ2-5, with TRBD2 identical over 7 bases. This CDR3 region has 16 residues. Looked up from germline, CDR1 is SGHRS and CDR2 is YFSETQ. Unmatched junction bases numbered 15, after V lost 5 bases and J lost 5 bases. CDR3 sequence: CASSDSRGTGGETQYF. The CDR3 nucleotides read TGCGCCAGCAGTGATTCGCGGGGGACCGGCGGGGAGACCCAGTACTTC.

This chain connects TRBV12-3 or TRBV12-4 to TRBJ2-1; D ambiguous. The CDR3 runs to 11 residues. Between the trimmed V and J ends, which lost 7 bases and 9 bases, there was a span of 10 bases. The CDR3 DNA is TGTGCCAGCACTTCGGAGTTTGAGCAGTTCTTC. The encoded protein is CASTSEFEQFF.

In its sample, this clonotype was seen many times. The CDR3 coding sequence is TGTGCCAGCAGCCCCGGTGGGAGGCGGGAGACCCAGTACTTC. Its translation: CASSPGGRRETQYF. J is TRBJ2-5 and V is TRBV7-2; weak D call: TRBD2 (6 bases). Per the germline V gene, CDR1 is SGHTA and CDR2 is FQGNSA. V shed 5 bases and J shed 5 bases, with 15 bases lying between them. The CDR3 consists of 14 residues.

This chain uses TRBV29-1 with TRBJ2-4; 7 bases line up with TRBD1. With 2 bases clipped from V and 9 bases from J, the junction kept 1 base outside the gene matches. Per the germline V gene, CDR1 is SQVTM and CDR2 is ANQGSEA. This CDR3 has 11 residues. The CDR3 region has the DNA TGCAGCGTTGAAAAGGGGGCCATTCAGTACTTC. As protein: CSVEKGAIQYF.

This clonotype was detected a few times. This chain joins TRBV5-1 and TRBJ2-5, with 8 bases that match TRBD2. This CDR3 spans 14 amino acids. After removal of 4 bases from V and 3 bases from J, the junction contained 5 bases not matched to a gene. Germline CDR1 is SGHRS and CDR2 is YFSETQ. For the CDR3, the DNA is TGCGCCAGCAGCCCTGGGCGGGAGGAAGAGACCCAGTACTTC. This translates into CASSPGREEETQYF.

This clonotype was picked up a small number of times. The chain is built from TRBV6-2 or TRBV6-3 and TRBJ1-4; D unresolved. The CDR3 sequence is 14 residues long. Trimming took 1 base from V and 4 from J, leaving 7 bases between them. Germline assignment: CDR1 MNHEY and CDR2 SVGEGT. The CDR3 DNA sequence: TGTGCCAGCAGTTACTTCACGGGTAATGAAAAACTGTTTTTT. Residues: CASSYFTGNEKLFF.

The V call is TRBV5-1, the J call TRBJ2-6; D is possibly TRBD2 (5 bases). In germline, CDR1 is SGHRS, CDR2 YFSETQ. This CDR3 has 20 amino acids. V lost 0 bases and J 0 bases, leaving 19 bases between the germline ends. The CDR3 sequence is CASSLAVTRTGFSGANVLTF. The CDR3 DNA reads TGCGCCAGCAGCTTGGCAGTGACCAGGACGGGATTCTCTGGGGCCAACGTCCTGACTTTC.

This clonotype occurred a few times. J is TRBJ2-1 and V is TRBV6-2 or TRBV6-3, with 7 positions matching TRBD1. Germline V gene sequence: CDR1 MNHEY, CDR2 SVGEGT. V lost 8 bases, J lost 6 bases, and 13 bases stayed unmatched. The CDR3 has 15 amino acids. The DNA for the CDR3 is TGTGCCAGCTCATCCTCGACAGGGATTGCCAATGAGCAGTTCTTC. It is translated as CASSSSTGIANEQFF.

This clonotype appeared a few times. The chain combines TRBV28 with TRBJ1-1; TRBD1 matches 9 bases. This CDR3 contains 14 residues. Germline CDR1 reads MDHEN; CDR2 reads SYDVKM. Trimming took 6 bases from V and 7 from J; bases not matched to a gene: 9. CDR3 in amino acids: CASRAGTGNNEAFF. The CDR3 DNA reads TGTGCCAGCAGAGCTGGGACAGGGAATAATGAAGCTTTCTTT. Drawing the rest from reference TRBV28 and TRBJ1-1, the complete variable domain is DVKVTQSSRYLVKRTGEKVFLECVQDMDHENMFWYRQDPGLGLRLIYFSYDVKMKEKGDIPEGYSVSREKKERFSLILESASTNQTSMYLCASRAGTGNNEAFFGQGTRLTVV.

The V call is TRBV12-3 or TRBV12-4, the J call TRBJ2-5; TRBD2 matches 11 bases. This CDR3 region has 17 residues. Trimming removed 6 bases from V and 5 bases from J; junction bases left unmatched: 14. The CDR3 is CASSLNLAGGGGETQYF. Written as DNA, the CDR3 is TGTGCCAGCAGCCTCAATCTAGCGGGAGGAGGGGGGGAGACCCAGTACTTC.

This clonotype was counted only a few times. The rearrangement links TRBV7-2 to TRBJ2-7, with no clear D. The length of the CDR3 is 12 residues. From germline, CDR1 is SGHTA and CDR2 FQGNSA. Trimming pared 7 bases from V and 5 bases from J, leaving 12 bases between. CDR3 nucleotides: TGTGCCAGCAACCCGGATAGGGACGAGCAGTACTTC. Amino acids: CASNPDRDEQYF.

In this sample, this clonotype turned up a few times. This sequence joins TRBV12-5 and TRBJ2-3; D is ambiguous. This CDR3 comprises 14 residues. Germline CDR1 and CDR2: LGHNT and FRNRAP. Between the trimmed V and J ends, which lost 2 bases and 2 bases, there was a span of 8 bases. The CDR3 DNA reads as TGTGCTAGTGGTTTGCCCCGGCCCACAGATACGCAGTATTTT. Translating gives CASGLPRPTDTQYF. The full variable domain, in which reference TRBV12-5 and TRBJ2-3 provide the parts outside the CDR3, is DARVTQTPRHKVTEMGQEVTMRCQPILGHNTVFWYRQTMMQGLELLAYFRNRAPLDDSGMPKDRFSAEMPDATLATLKIQPSEPRDSAVYFCASGLPRPTDTQYFGPGTRLTVL.

This clonotype was picked up many times. The chain recombines TRBV5-1 with TRBJ2-1; no reliable D call. With 5 bases removed from V and 3 bases from J, the gap between germline ends came to 15 bases. The germline V gene encodes CDR1 SGHRS and CDR2 YFSETQ. The length of the CDR3 is 15 residues. The CDR3 sequence: CASSKEGQLYNEQFF. CDR3 nucleotides: TGCGCCAGCAGTAAAGAAGGGCAACTCTACAATGAGCAGTTCTTC.

This clonotype has just a few counts. The CDR3 sequence: CASTDPRSGKYEQYF. The CDR3 DNA is TGTGCCAGCACCGATCCCAGGAGTGGGAAGTACGAGCAGTACTTC. This chain uses TRBV28 with TRBJ2-7; no reliable D call. Germline CDR1 and CDR2: MDHEN and SYDVKM. V lost 7 bases and J lost 4, with 20 bases in between. CDR3 size: 15 residues.

The chain is built from TRBV12-3 or TRBV12-4 and TRBJ1-3, with a possible D match to TRBD1 (5 bases). V was cut by 6 bases and J by 8 bases, with 14 bases left in between. CDR3 length equals 13 residues. The CDR3 spells CASSPPGLYTIYF. As DNA, the CDR3 is TGTGCCAGCAGCCCCCCGGGACTATACACCATATATTTT.

The gene calls are TRBV2 and TRBJ2-3; D call uncertain. The J call may be faulty, since TRBJ1-5 better matches the DNA end. CDR3 length equals 11 residues. Germline values: CDR1 SNHLY, CDR2 FYNNEI. In DNA form, the CDR3 reads TGTGCCAGCAGCTTTAGGGATACGCAGCATTTT. It translates to CASSFRDTQHF.